This T cell receptor beta chain is from a study of T-cell reconstitution after alpha-beta-depleted transplantation in children. Study conclusions and caveats: Two months or so post-transplant, alpha-beta T cells reportedly derived from several hundred expanded graft clones. A year had passed since transplant, and T-cell counts and diversity by then came mostly from newly produced T cells.

For TCRbeta, the library was prepared with unique molecular identifiers. MiXCR, run by TCRdb on the PCR reads, gives a single entry per CDR3 protein. The sample consists of approximately 490,000 distinct CDR3 sequences, roughly a tenth of them appearing once. This clonotype has at least ten counts. Its antigen is currently unknown. CDR3 length equals 13 residues. The germline gives CDR1 MDHEN, CDR2 SYDVKM. Trimming cost V 6 bases and J 1 base, with 9 bases left between them. This chain links TRBV28 with TRBJ2-5, with D unresolved. The clonotype was recovered from a child under 10 years old with inherited bone marrow failure, due to receive a stem cell transplant. The specimen was PBMCs, collected before TCRalphabeta/CD19-depleted stem cell transplant. CDR3 residues: CASRRISQETQYF. CDR3 nucleotide sequence: TGTGCCAGCAGGCGAATCAGCCAAGAGACCCAGTACTTC.